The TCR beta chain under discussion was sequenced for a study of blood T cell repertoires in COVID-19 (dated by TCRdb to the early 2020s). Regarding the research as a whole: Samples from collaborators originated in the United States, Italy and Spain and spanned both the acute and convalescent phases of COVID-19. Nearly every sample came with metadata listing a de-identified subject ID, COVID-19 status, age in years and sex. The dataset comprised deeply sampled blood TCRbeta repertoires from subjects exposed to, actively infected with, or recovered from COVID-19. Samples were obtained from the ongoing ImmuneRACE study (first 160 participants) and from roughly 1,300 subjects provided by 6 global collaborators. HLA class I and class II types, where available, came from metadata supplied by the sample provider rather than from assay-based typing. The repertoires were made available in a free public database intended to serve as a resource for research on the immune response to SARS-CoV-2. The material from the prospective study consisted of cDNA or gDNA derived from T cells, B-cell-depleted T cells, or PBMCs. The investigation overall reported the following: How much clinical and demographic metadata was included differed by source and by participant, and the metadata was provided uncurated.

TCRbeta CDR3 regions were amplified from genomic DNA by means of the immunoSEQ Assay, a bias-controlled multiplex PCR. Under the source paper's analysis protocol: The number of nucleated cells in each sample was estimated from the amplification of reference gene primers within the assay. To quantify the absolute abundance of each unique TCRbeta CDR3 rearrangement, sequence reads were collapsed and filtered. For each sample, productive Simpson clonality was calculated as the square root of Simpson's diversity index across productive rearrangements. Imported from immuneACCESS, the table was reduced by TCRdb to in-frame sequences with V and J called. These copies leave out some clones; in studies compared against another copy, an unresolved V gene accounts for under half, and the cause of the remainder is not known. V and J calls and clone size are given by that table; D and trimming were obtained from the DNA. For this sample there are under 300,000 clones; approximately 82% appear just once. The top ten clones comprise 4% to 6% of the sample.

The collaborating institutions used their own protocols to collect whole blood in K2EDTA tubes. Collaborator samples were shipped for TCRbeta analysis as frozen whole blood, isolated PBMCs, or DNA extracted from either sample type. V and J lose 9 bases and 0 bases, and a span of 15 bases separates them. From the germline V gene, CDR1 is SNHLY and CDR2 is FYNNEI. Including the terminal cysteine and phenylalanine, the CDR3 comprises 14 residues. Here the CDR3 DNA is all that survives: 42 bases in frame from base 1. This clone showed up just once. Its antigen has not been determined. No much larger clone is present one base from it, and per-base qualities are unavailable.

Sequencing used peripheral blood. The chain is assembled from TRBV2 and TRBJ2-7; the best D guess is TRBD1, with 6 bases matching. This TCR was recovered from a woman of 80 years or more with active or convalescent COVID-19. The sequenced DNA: TGTGCCAGTTCCCCCGACAGGTACTCCTACGAGCAGTACTTC. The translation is CASSPDRYSYEQYF.